This T cell receptor (beta chain) derives from a study of blood T cell repertoires in COVID-19. Per the germline V gene, CDR1 is MNHEY and CDR2 is SVGAGI. This CDR3 contains 15 residues. Trimming took 4 bases from V and 7 from J, leaving 14 bases between them. The table came from immunoSEQ multiplex PCR; TCRdb's copy has only in-frame clones and leaves some out. The table has 300,000 or so clones, roughly 86% seen once. The clonotype comes from a woman aged 45-59 years who had recovered from COVID-19. J is TRBJ1-6 and V is TRBV6-5; D gene uncertain. The sequencing sample was made of peripheral blood. CDR3 sequence: CASSSSSTGNSPLHF. In DNA form, the CDR3 reads TGTGCCAGCAGTTCATCCTCTACGGGGAATTCACCCCTCCACTTT.